Listed here are 17 T cell receptor beta chains from one sample, sequenced in a study of OX40 agonist ivuxolimab in advanced cancers. TCRdb keeps only in-frame clones here, not all; method: immunoSEQ multiplex PCR. The sample lists around 56,000 clones, approximately 86% seen once, with 3.5% to 4.5% in the top ten. Specimen: CD4+ or CD8+ T cells sorted from blood, collected in a trial of the OX40 agonist ivuxolimab. The source is an adult with an advanced solid tumor such as melanoma, head and neck, liver or kidney cancer.

About this clone itself: One junction end disagrees with the germline gene, perhaps due to a read error. This chain connects TRBV10-2 to TRBJ1-1; D call uncertain. CDR3 size: 13 residues. Germline CDR1 WSHSY, CDR2 SAAADI. CDR3 nucleotides: TGCGCCAGCAGGAAGGACGGCAACAGTGAAGCTTTCTTT. Protein product: CASRKDGNSEAFF.

The V and J genes are TRBV9 and TRBJ1-2; D gene unclear. Between the trimmed V and J ends, which lost 0 bases and 2 bases, there was a span of 11 bases. Germline assignment: CDR1 SGDLS and CDR2 YYNGEE. The CDR3 is 15 amino acids. Written as DNA, the CDR3 is TGTGCCAGCAGCGTAGAGGGTCTAGGGAACTATGGCTACACCTTC. It encodes CASSVEGLGNYGYTF.

This chain links TRBV18 with TRBJ1-1; TRBD1 is a possible D gene (6 bases). Trimming removed 5 bases from V and 5 bases from J, with 21 bases in between. Germline lookup yields CDR1 KGHSH and CDR2 LQKENI. CDR3 length: 16 amino acids. This CDR3 is CASSGSVRTDGTEAFF. The DNA for the CDR3 is TGTGCCAGCTCAGGATCCGTAAGGACAGACGGGACTGAAGCTTTCTTT.

The table lists this clone with a few counts. J is TRBJ1-2 and V is TRBV7-9; TRBD1 aligns across 7 bases. Germline assignment: CDR1 SEHNR and CDR2 FQNEAQ (reference sequence). This CDR3 has 14 residues. The trim removed 4 bases at V and 4 bases at J, leaving 6 bases unmatched. CDR3 coding DNA: TGTGCCAGCAGCTCAGGACAGGCGGCCTATGGCTACACCTTC. Amino acid sequence: CASSSGQAAYGYTF. Drawing the rest from reference TRBV7-9 and TRBJ1-2, the complete variable domain is DTGVSQNPRHKITKRGQNVTFRCDPISEHNRLYWYRQTLGQGPEFLTYFQNEAQLEKSRLLSDRFSAERPKGSFSTLEIQRTEQGDSAMYLCASSSGQAAYGYTFGSGTRLTVV.

The chain links TRBV14 to TRBJ2-7, with TRBD1 matching over 7 bases. CDR3 length: 14 residues. From germline, CDR1 is SGHDN and CDR2 FVKESK. V trimming: 5 bases; J trimming: 3 bases; junction bases outside the gene matches: 7. In DNA, the CDR3 is TGTGCCAGCAGCTTGACAGGGTTGGTCTACGAGCAGTACTTC. It translates to CASSLTGLVYEQYF.

This chain links TRBV6-5 with TRBJ2-7, with TRBD1 matching 9 bases. CDR3 length equals 15 residues. With V trimmed by 6 bases and J by 2 bases, 8 bases remained unmatched. Germline V gene lookup returns CDR1 MNHEY and CDR2 SVGAGI. The DNA for the CDR3 is TGTGCCAGCAGGAGGGGACAGGGAGGGGCCTACGAGCAGTACTTC. Translating gives CASRRGQGGAYEQYF.

Here the CDR3 reads CASSSDREQYF. The CDR3 coding sequence is TGTGCCAGCAGCTCCGATCGGGAGCAGTACTTC. The chain links TRBV5-4 to TRBJ2-7; D gene ambiguous. This CDR3 has 11 residues. V lost 3 bases to trimming and J lost 7 bases, with 8 bases between them. Germline V gives CDR1 SGHNT, CDR2 YYREEE (reference sequence).

This clone was seen a single time. The genes are TRBV4-3 and TRBJ1-2; D remains ambiguous. The CDR3 sequence is 16 residues long. V was shortened by 0 bases and J by 4 bases, with 15 bases between the two germline ends. Germline V CDR1 and CDR2: LGHNA, YSLEER. The CDR3 DNA reads as TGCGCCAGCAGCCAAGATCTTGGTAACATGGGCTATGGCTACACCTTC. Its protein is CASSQDLGNMGYGYTF.

The rearrangement joins TRBV6-4 to TRBJ2-2, with D perhaps matching TRBD1 (5 bases). V dropped 6 bases and J dropped 1 base, with 12 bases sitting between them. This CDR3 has 15 residues. Looked up from germline, CDR1 is MRHNA and CDR2 is SNTAGT. CDR3 in amino acids: CASSPGYLNTGELFF. As DNA, the CDR3 is TGTGCCAGCAGCCCAGGGTACCTGAACACCGGGGAGCTGTTTTTT.

This clone is labeled medium-sized. This chain uses TRBV7-9 with TRBJ1-2; D remains unclear. Germline V gives CDR1 SEHNR, CDR2 FQNEAQ (reference sequence). V lost 2 bases, J lost 8 bases, and 15 bases lay in between. The CDR3 runs 14 residues. The CDR3 region has the DNA TGTGCCAGCAGCTTAAGCGCGGGTGCGGGCGGCTACACCTTC. Amino acid sequence: CASSLSAGAGGYTF.

This chain uses TRBV5-4 with TRBJ2-5, with D perhaps matching TRBD1 (6 bases). The germline CDR1 and CDR2 sequences are SGHNT and YYREEE (reference sequence). Trimming took 2 bases from V and 1 from J, leaving 12 bases between them. The CDR3 consists of 15 residues. The CDR3 reads CASSFKRTAQETQYF. For the CDR3, the DNA is TGTGCCAGCAGCTTTAAACGGACAGCCCAAGAGACCCAGTACTTC.

The rearrangement links TRBV28 to TRBJ2-6; 11 positions match TRBD1. The CDR3 extends over 19 amino acids. Trimming removed 6 bases from V and 0 bases from J; junction bases left unmatched: 10. Germline V lookup: CDR1 MDHEN, CDR2 SYDVKM. DNA for the CDR3: TGTGCCAGCAGCTCCCCAACGGACAGGGGGCTCTCTGGGGCCAACGTCCTGACTTTC. Translation: CASSSPTDRGLSGANVLTF.

The CDR3 here is CASSLTRTDWTEAFF. The CDR3 coding sequence is TGTGCCAGCAGTTTAACCCGGACAGATTGGACTGAAGCTTTCTTT. The chain links TRBV6-6 to TRBJ1-1, with TRBD1 as a possible D gene (6 bases). The CDR3 consists of 15 residues. The V gene's germline CDR1 is MNHNY and CDR2 SVGAGI (reference sequence). Trimming took off 4 bases at V and 5 bases at J, with 17 bases between the two ends.

The chain has TRBV6-1 and TRBJ2-7; TRBD1 matches at 7 bases. This CDR3 has 13 amino acids. In germline, CDR1 is MNHNS, CDR2 SASEGT. Losses at the gene ends were 5 bases for V and 3 bases for J; bases not matched to a gene: 4. CDR3: CASSRQGNYEQYF. DNA of the CDR3: TGTGCCAGCAGTCGACAGGGCAACTACGAGCAGTACTTC.

V usage is TRBV6-1 and J usage is TRBJ2-1, with unresolved D. The CDR3 has 14 residues. CDR1 is MNHNS, CDR2 SASEGT, per germline. Trimming left V 7 bases short and J 0 bases short, with 10 bases between. In nucleotides, the CDR3 is TGTGCCAGCACCTCCTCGGGCTCCTACAATGAGCAGTTCTTC. Translation: CASTSSGSYNEQFF.

The chain couples TRBV5-1 to TRBJ1-1; 7 positions match TRBD1. Trimming at V came to 0 bases and at J to 4 bases, leaving 9 bases not matched to a gene. This CDR3 spans 16 amino acids. In germline, CDR1 is SGHRS, CDR2 YFSETQ. The DNA for the CDR3 is TGCGCCAGCAGCTTGGTATCGGCAGGGGGTGCCACTGAAGCTTTCTTT. This codes for CASSLVSAGGATEAFF.

The chain combines TRBV6-5 with TRBJ1-2; 8 positions agree with TRBD1. From germline, CDR1 is MNHEY and CDR2 SVGAGI. The CDR3 spans 13 residues. V lost 6 bases to trimming and J lost 3 bases; unmatched junction nucleotides: 3. This chain's CDR3 is CASRPGGDYGYTF. The CDR3 DNA is TGTGCCAGCAGGCCAGGGGGCGACTATGGCTACACCTTC.